The following is a T cell receptor (beta chain) sequence with its context. Libraries were prepared by immunoSEQ multiplex PCR; TCRdb keeps only in-frame clonotypes and omits some of them. The sample has some 100,000 clones, roughly 87% seen once. The V gene lost 7 bases and the J gene lost 0 bases, with 7 bases spanning the gap. Looked up from germline, CDR1 is SGDLS and CDR2 is YYNGEE. CDR3 length equals 13 residues. These data originate in a study of control samples from healthy donors and cancer patients. The TCR originated in a woman between 45 and 60 years old in good health. The specimen sequenced was blood. V and J are TRBV9 and TRBJ2-2, with D hard to call. The CDR3 protein is CASQHANTGELFF. The CDR3 nucleotides read TGTGCCAGCCAACACGCGAACACCGGGGAGCTGTTTTTT.